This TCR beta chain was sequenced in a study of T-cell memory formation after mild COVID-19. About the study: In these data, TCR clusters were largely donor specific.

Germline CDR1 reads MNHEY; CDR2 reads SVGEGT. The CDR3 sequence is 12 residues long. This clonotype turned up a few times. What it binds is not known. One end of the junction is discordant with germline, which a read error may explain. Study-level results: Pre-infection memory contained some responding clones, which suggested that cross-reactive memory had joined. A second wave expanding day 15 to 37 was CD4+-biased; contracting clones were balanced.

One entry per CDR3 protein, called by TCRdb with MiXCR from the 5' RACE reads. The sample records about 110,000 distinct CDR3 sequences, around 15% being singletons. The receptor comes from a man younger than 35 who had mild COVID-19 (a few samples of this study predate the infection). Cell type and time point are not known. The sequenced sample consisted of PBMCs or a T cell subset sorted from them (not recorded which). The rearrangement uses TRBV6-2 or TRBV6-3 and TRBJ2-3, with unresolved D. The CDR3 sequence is CASSYPETSVDF. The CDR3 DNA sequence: TGTGCCAGCAGTTACCCGGAAACCTCGGTAGATTTT.